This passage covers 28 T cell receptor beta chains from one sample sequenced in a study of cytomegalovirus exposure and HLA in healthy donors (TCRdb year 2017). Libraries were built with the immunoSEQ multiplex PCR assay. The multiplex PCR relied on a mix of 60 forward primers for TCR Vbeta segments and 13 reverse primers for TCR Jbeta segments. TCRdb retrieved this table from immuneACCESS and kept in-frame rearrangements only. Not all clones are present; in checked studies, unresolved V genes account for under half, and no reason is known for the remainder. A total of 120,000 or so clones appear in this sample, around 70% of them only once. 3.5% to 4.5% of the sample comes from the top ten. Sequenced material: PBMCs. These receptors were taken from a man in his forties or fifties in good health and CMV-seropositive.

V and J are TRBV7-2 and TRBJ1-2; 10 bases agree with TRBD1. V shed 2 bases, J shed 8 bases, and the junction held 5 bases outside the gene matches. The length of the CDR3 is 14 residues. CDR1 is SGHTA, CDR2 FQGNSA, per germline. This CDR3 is CASSLRGQGQGYTF. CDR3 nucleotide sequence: TGTGCCAGCAGCTTACGGGGACAGGGGCAGGGCTACACCTTC.

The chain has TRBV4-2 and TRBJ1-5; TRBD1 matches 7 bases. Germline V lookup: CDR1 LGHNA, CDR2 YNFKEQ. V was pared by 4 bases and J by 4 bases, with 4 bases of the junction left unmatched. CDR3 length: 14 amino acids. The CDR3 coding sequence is TGTGCCAGCAGCCTAAGCAGGGGGAATCAGCCCCAGCATTTT. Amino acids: CASSLSRGNQPQHF.

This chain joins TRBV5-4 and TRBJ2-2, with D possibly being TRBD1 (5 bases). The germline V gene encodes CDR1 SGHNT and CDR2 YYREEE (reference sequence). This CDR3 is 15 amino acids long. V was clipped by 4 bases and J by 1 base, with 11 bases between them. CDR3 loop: CASSTQQVNTGELFF. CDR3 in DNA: TGTGCCAGCAGCACCCAACAGGTGAACACCGGGGAGCTGTTTTTT.

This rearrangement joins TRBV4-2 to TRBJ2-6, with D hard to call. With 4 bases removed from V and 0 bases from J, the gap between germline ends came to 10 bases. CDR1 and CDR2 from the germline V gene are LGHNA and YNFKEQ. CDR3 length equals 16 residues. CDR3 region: CASSPSRSSGANVLTF. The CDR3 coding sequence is TGTGCCAGCAGCCCCTCACGGTCCTCTGGGGCCAACGTCCTGACTTTC.

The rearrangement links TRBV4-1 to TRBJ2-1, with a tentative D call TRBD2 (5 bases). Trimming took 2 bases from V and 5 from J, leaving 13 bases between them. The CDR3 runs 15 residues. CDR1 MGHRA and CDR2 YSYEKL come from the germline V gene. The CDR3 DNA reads TGCGCCAGCAGCCAACTGGAGACTATTAACAATGAGCAGTTCTTC. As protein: CASSQLETINNEQFF.

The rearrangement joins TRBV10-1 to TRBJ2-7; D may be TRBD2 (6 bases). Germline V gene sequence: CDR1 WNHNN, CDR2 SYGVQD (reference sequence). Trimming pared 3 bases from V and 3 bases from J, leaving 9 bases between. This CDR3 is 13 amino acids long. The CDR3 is CASSDGTGYEQYF. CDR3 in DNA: TGCGCCAGCAGTGACGGGACTGGCTACGAGCAGTACTTC.

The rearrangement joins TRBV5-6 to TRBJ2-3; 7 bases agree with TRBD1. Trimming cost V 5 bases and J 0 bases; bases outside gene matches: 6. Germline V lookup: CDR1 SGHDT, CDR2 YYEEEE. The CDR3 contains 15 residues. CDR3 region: CASSYGQVSTDTQYF. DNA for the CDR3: TGTGCCAGCAGTTACGGACAGGTTAGCACAGATACGCAGTATTTT.

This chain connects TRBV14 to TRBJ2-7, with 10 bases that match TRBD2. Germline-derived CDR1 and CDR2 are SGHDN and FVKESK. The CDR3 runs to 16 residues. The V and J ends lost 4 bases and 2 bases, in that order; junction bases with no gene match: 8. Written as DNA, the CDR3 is TGTGCCAGCAGCCGGATGACTAGCGGGTCGACCTACGAGCAGTACTTC. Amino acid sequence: CASSRMTSGSTYEQYF. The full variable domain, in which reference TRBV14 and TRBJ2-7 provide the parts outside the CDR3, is EAGVTQFPSHSVIEKGQTVTLRCDPISGHDNLYWYRRVMGKEIKFLLHFVKESKQDESGMPNNRFLAERTGGTYSTLKVQPAELEDSGVYFCASSRMTSGSTYEQYFGPGTRLTVT.

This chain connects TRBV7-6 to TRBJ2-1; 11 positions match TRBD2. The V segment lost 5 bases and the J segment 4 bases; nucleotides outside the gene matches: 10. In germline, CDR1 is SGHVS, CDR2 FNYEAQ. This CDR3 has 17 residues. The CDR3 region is CASSTNLLAGVYNEQFF. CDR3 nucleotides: TGTGCCAGCAGCACCAACCTACTAGCGGGGGTATACAATGAGCAGTTCTTC.

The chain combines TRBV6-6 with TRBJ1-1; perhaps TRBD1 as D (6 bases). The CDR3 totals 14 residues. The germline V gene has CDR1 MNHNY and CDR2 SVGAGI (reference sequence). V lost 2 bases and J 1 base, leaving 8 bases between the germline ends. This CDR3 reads CASSYGGSNTEAFF. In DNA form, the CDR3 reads TGTGCCAGCAGTTACGGGGGCTCGAACACTGAAGCTTTCTTT.

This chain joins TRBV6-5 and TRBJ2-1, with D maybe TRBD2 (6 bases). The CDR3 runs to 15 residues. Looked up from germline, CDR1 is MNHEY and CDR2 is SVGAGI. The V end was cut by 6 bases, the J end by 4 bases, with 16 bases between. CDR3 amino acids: CASRALASAYNEQFF. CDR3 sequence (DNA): TGTGCCAGCAGGGCGCTGGCTAGCGCTTACAATGAGCAGTTCTTC.

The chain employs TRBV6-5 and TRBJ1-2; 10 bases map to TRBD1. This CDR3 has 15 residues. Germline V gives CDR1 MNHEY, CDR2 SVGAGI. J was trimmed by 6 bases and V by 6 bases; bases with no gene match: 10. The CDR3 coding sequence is TGTGCCAGCAGACCTCCGACAGGGGGCGCGGATGGCTACACCTTC. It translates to CASRPPTGGADGYTF.

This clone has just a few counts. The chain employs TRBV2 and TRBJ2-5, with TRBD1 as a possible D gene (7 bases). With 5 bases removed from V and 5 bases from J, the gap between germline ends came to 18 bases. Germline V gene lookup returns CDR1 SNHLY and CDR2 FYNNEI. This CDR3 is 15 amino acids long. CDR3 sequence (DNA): TGTGCCAGCAGTCCGCTTCAGGGGGGACTGGAGACCCAGTACTTC. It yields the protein CASSPLQGGLETQYF.

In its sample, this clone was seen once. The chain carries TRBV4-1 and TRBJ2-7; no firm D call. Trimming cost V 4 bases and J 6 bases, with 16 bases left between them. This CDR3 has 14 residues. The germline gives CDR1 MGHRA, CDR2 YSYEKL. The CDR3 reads CASSPDARGLEQYF. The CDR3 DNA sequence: TGCGCCAGCAGCCCAGACGCCCGTGGGCTCGAGCAGTACTTC.

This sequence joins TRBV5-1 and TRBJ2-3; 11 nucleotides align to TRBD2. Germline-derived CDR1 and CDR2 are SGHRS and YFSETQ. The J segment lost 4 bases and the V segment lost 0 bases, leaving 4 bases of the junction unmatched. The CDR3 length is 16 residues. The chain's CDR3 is CASSLATSGSSDTQYF. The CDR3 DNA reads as TGCGCCAGCAGCTTGGCCACTAGCGGGAGCTCAGATACGCAGTATTTT.

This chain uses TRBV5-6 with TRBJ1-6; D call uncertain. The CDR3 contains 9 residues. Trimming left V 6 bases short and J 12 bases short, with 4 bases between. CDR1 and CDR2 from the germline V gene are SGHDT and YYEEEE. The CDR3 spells CASNRPLHF. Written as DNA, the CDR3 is TGTGCCAGCAATCGACCCCTCCACTTT. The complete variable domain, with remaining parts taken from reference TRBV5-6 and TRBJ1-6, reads DAGVTQSPTHLIKTRGQQVTLRCSPKSGHDTVSWYQQALGQGPQFIFQYYEEEERQRGNFPDRFSGHQFPNYSSELNVNALLLGDSALYLCASNRPLHFGNGTRLTVT.

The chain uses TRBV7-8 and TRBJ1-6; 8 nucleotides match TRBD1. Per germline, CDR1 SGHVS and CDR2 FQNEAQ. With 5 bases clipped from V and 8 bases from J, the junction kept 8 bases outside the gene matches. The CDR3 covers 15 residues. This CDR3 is CASSLTGQGDSPLHF. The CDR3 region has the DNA TGTGCCAGCAGCCTAACCGGACAGGGTGATTCACCCCTCCACTTT.

CDR3 DNA sequence: TGCGCCAGCAGCTTACGGCTAGCGGGGGGGGAGACCCAGTACTTC. It translates to CASSLRLAGGETQYF. The V gene is TRBV5-1, the J gene TRBJ2-5, with 12 bases matching TRBD2. Germline CDR1 and CDR2: SGHRS and YFSETQ. This CDR3 comprises 15 residues. Germline trimming cut 2 bases from V and 5 bases from J; bases unmatched to any gene: 4.

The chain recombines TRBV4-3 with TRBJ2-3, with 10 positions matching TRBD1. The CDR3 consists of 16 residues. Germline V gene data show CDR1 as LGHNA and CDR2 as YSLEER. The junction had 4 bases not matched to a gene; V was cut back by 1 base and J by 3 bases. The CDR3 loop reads CASSQVGQGVTDTQYF. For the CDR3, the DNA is TGCGCCAGCAGCCAAGTTGGACAGGGGGTAACAGATACGCAGTATTTT.

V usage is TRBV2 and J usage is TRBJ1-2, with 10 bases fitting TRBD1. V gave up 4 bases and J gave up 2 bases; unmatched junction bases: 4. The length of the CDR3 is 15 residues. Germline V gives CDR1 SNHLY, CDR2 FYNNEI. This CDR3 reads CASSGLDRGNYGYTF. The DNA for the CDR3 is TGTGCCAGCAGTGGTTTGGACAGGGGGAACTATGGCTACACCTTC.

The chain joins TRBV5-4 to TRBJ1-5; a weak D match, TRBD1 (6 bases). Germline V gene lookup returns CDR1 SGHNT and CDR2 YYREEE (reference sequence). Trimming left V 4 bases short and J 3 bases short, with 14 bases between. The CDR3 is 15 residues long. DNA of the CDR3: TGTGCCAGCAGCGAGAACAGGGAACCCAATCAGCCCCAGCATTTT. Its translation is CASSENREPNQPQHF. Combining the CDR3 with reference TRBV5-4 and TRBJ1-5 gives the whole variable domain ETGVTQSPTHLIKTRGQQVTLRCSSQSGHNTVSWYQQALGQGPQFIFQYYREEENGRGNFPPRFSGLQFPNYSSELNVNALELDDSALYLCASSENREPNQPQHFGDGTRLSIL.

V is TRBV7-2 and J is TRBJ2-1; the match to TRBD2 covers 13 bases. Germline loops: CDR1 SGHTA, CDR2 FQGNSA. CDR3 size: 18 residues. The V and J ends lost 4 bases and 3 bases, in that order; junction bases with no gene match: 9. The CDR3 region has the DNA TGTGCCAGCAGCTCTCGGACTAGCGGGAGTGGGTTCTACAATGAGCAGTTCTTC. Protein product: CASSSRTSGSGFYNEQFF.

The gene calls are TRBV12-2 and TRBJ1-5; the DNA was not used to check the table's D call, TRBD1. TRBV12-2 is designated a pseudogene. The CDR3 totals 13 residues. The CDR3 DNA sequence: TGTGCAAGTCGCACGACAGGGGGCAACGCCCAGCATTTT. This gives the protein CASRTTGGNAQHF.

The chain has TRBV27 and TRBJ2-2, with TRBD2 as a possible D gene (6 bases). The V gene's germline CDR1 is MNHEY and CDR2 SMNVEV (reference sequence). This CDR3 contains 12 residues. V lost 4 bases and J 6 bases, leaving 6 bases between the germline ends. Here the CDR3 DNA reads TGTGCCAGCAGTTGGGGGGCCGGGGAGCTGTTTTTT. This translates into CASSWGAGELFF.

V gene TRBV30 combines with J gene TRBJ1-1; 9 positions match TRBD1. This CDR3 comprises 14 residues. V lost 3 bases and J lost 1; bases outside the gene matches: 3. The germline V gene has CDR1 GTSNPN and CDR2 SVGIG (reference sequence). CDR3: CAWRKDRGNTEAFF. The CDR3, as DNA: TGTGCCTGGAGGAAGGACAGGGGGAACACTGAAGCTTTCTTT.

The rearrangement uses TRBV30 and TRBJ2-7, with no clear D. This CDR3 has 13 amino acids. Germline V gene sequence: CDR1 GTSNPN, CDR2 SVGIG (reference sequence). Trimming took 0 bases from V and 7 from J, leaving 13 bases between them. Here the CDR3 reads CAWSVNTGREQYF. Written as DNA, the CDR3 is TGTGCCTGGAGTGTAAATACGGGTCGGGAGCAGTACTTC.

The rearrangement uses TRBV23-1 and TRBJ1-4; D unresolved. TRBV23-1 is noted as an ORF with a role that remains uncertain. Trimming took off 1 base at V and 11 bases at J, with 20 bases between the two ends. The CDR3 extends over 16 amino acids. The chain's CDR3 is CASSQFGDRDERKLFF. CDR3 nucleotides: TGCGCCAGCAGTCAATTCGGCGACCGAGACGAGCGGAAACTGTTTTTT.

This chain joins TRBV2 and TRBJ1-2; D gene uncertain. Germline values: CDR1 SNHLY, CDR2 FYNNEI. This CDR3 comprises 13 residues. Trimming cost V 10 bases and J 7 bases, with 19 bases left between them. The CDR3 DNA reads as TGTGCCACCTGGAGCCCAGGACTTGGTGGCTACACCTTC. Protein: CATWSPGLGGYTF.